This TCR beta chain appears in the sequencing data of a study of blood T cell repertoires in COVID-19. Libraries were prepared by immunoSEQ multiplex PCR; TCRdb keeps only in-frame clonotypes and omits some of them. The table shows about 76,000 clones, with 90% occurring only once. CDR3 length equals 14 residues. Germline V gives CDR1 SGHTS, CDR2 YDEGEE. Trimming pared 0 bases from V and 1 base from J, leaving 4 bases between. Sequenced sample: peripheral blood. The chain combines TRBV5-8 with TRBJ2-2; D is uncertain. The source of this sequence is a human donor in a cohort sampled during active COVID-19. CDR3: CASSLARNTGELFF. In DNA form, the CDR3 reads TGTGCCAGCAGCTTGGCCCGGAACACCGGGGAGCTGTTTTTT.